Sequencing of this TCR beta chain was carried out in a study of T cells in Graves' hyperthyroidism and ophthalmopathy. Study-wide findings and caveats: Separating ophthalmopathy from stable hyperthyroidism was achieved by a 13 V-J model. Peripheral blood also featured most of the thyroid clonotypes expanded above 0.001.

Trimming shortened V by 3 bases and J by 7 bases, and 13 bases separated the two germline ends. In germline, CDR1 is SGDLS, CDR2 YYNGEE. The CDR3 has 13 residues. Turning to this clonotype: The target antigen is unknown.

When ophthalmopathy did not progress within 18 months, Graves' hyperthyroidism was considered stable. Diagnosis of hyperthyroidism was new in patients aged 18 to 65, and its duration was under 2 months. TCR beta CDR3 sequences were amplified from RNA transcripts. Primed by the HTBI set, a first-round RT-PCR was run on the TCR CDR3. Each CDR3 protein gets one entry after TCRdb re-called the multiplex PCR reads with MiXCR. This sample has fewer than 750,000 distinct CDR3 sequences; around 46% occur once, and the top ten carry 7.5% to 8.5%. This chain uses TRBV9 with TRBJ1-2; the D gene is possibly TRBD1 (6 bases). This clonotype was obtained from a young woman with Graves' hyperthyroidism. Sequencing input: peripheral blood or thyroid tissue (not recorded which). CDR3 loop: CASSADSTGGYTF. Here the CDR3 DNA reads TGTGCCAGCAGCGCGGACAGTACGGGTGGCTACACCTTC.